This TCR beta chain was captured in a study of blood T cell repertoires in COVID-19. Study context: Italy, Spain and the United States were the sources of the convalescent and acute COVID-19 samples. PBMCs, B-cell-depleted T cells, or T cells were the source of the cDNA or gDNA that made up the material.

In the authors' methods: Reference gene primer amplification gave estimated nucleated cell counts. Sequenced by immunoSEQ multiplex PCR; TCRdb stores in-frame clones only, minus some. That table is the source of V, J and clone size, and D and trimming were worked out from the DNA. The top ten hold around 3% of the sample, which has tens of thousands of clones, nearly 90% seen once. Germline V gene lookup returns CDR1 MGHDK and CDR2 SYGVNS. V dropped 8 bases and J dropped 5; count of bases not matched to a gene: 16. This CDR3 has 17 residues. Sequencing was performed on peripheral blood. The chain links TRBV25-1 to TRBJ2-2; 8 bases line up with TRBD1. The clonotype comes from a man aged 45-65 years with active COVID-19. This CDR3 is CASRGGARTGLTGELFF. DNA for the CDR3: TGTGCCAGCCGGGGTGGGGCCCGGACAGGGTTGACCGGGGAGCTGTTTTTT.